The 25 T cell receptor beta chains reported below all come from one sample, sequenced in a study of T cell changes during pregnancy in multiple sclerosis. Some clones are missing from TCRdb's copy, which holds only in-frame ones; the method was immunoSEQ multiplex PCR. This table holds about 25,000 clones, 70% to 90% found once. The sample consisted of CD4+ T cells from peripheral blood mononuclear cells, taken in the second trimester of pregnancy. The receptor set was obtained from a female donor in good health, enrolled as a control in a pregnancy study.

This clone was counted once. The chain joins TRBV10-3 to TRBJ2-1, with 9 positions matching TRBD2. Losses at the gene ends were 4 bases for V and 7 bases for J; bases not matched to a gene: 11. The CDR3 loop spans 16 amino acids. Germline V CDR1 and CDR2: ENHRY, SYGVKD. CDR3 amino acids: CAISGPTLAGVNEQFF. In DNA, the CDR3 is TGTGCCATCAGTGGCCCTACGTTAGCGGGGGTTAATGAGCAGTTCTTC.

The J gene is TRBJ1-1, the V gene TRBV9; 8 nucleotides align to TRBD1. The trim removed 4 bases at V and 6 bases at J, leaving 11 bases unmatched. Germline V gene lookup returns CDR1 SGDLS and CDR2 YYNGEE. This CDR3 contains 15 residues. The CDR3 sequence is CASSPRTGSRAEAFF. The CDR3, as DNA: TGTGCCAGCAGCCCCCGGACAGGGAGTCGGGCTGAAGCTTTCTTT.

The CDR3 region has the DNA TGTGCCAGCCTAAAAGCGGGGGGCTACGAGCAGTACTTC. It specifies CASLKAGGYEQYF. This chain joins TRBV27 and TRBJ2-7; 9 bases are a match to TRBD2. The germline V gene encodes CDR1 MNHEY and CDR2 SMNVEV (reference sequence). V dropped 8 bases and J dropped 3; count of bases not matched to a gene: 5. The CDR3 is 13 residues long.

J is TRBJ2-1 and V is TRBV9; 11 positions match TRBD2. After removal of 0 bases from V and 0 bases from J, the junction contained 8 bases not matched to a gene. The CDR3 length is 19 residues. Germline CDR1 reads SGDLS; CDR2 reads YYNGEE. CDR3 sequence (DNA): TGTGCCAGCAGCGTAGGCAAGACTAGCGGGGTAAGCTCCTACAATGAGCAGTTCTTC. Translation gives CASSVGKTSGVSSYNEQFF.

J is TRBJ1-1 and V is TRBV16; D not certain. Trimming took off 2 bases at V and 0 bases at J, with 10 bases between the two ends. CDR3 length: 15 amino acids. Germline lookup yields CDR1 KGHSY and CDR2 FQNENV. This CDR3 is CASSQVTAMNTEAFF. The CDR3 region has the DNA TGTGCCAGCAGCCAAGTCACAGCTATGAACACTGAAGCTTTCTTT.

CDR3 nucleotide sequence: TGTGCCAGCAGTTTAGATGGGACTGTCGGTGGCTACACCTTC. Its translation: CASSLDGTVGGYTF. The gene calls are TRBV27 and TRBJ1-2; a possible D gene is TRBD1 (5 bases). V lost 2 bases and J 7 bases, leaving 14 bases between the germline ends. Germline CDR1 reads MNHEY; CDR2 reads SMNVEV (reference sequence). The CDR3 spans 14 residues.

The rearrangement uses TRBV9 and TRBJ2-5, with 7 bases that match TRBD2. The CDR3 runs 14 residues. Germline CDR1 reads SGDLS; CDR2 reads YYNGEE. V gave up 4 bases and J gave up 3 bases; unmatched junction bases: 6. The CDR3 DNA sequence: TGTGCCAGCAGCACCGGGGAGGGTAAAGAGACCCAGTACTTC. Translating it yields CASSTGEGKETQYF.

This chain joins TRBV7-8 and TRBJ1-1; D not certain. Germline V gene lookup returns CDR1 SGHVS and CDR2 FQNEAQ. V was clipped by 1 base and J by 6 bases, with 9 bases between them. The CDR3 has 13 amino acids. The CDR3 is CASSLGSWAEAFF. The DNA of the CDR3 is TGTGCCAGCAGCTTAGGGAGTTGGGCTGAAGCTTTCTTT.

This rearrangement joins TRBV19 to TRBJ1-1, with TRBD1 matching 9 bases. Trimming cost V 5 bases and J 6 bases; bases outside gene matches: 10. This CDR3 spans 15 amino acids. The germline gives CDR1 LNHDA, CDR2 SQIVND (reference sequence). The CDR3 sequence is CASSSPGQGSSEAFF. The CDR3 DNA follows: TGTGCCAGTAGTTCGCCGGGACAGGGTAGCTCTGAAGCTTTCTTT.

The CDR3 sequence: CASSISGRTDEAFF. The CDR3 region has the DNA TGTGCCAGTAGTATATCGGGTCGGACAGATGAAGCTTTCTTT. The chain combines TRBV19 with TRBJ1-1; D is perhaps TRBD1 (6 bases). CDR3 size: 14 residues. Looked up from germline, CDR1 is LNHDA and CDR2 is SQIVND (reference sequence). V was clipped by 2 bases and J by 7 bases, with 14 bases between them.

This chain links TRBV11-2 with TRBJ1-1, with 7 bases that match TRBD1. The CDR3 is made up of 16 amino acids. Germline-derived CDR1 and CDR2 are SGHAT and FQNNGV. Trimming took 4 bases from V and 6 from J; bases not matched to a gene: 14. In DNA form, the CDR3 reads TGTGCCAGCAGCTCCCCCCGACAGGGTATAGTAGCTGAAGCTTTCTTT. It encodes CASSSPRQGIVAEAFF.

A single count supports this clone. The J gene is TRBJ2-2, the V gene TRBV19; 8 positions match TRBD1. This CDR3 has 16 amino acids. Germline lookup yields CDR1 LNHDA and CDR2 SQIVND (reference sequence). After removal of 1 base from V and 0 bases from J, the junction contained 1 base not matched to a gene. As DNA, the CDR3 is TGTGCCAGTAGTATAGGACAGGGGACGAACACCGGGGAGCTGTTTTTT. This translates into CASSIGQGTNTGELFF.

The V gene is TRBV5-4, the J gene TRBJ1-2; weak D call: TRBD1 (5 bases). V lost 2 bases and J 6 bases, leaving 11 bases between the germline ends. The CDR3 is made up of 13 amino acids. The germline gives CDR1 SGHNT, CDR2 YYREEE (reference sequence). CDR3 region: CASSLRGFDGYTF. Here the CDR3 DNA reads TGTGCCAGCAGCTTAAGGGGTTTCGATGGCTACACCTTC. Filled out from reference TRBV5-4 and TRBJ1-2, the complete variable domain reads ETGVTQSPTHLIKTRGQQVTLRCSSQSGHNTVSWYQQALGQGPQFIFQYYREEENGRGNFPPRFSGLQFPNYSSELNVNALELDDSALYLCASSLRGFDGYTFGSGTRLTVV.

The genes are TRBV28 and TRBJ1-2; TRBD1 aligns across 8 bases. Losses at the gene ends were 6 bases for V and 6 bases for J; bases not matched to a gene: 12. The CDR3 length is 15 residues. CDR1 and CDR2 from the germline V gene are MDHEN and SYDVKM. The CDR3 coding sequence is TGTGCCAGCAGCCCCAGGGGGCGCGGTGTAAATGGCTACACCTTC. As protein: CASSPRGRGVNGYTF.

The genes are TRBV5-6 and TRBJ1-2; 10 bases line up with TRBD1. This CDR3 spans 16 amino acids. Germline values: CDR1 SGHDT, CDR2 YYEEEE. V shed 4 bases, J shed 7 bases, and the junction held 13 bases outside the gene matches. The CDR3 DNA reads TGTGCCAGCAGCCTCGGTCGGGGACAGGGGTTGAGTGGCTACACCTTC. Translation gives CASSLGRGQGLSGYTF.

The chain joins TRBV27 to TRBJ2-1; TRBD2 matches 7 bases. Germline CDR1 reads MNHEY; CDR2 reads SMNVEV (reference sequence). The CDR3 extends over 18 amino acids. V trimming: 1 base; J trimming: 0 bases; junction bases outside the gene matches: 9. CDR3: CASSLYFWAGDSYNEQFF. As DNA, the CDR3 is TGTGCCAGCAGTTTATACTTCTGGGCGGGGGACTCCTACAATGAGCAGTTCTTC.

The CDR3 region is CASSLDGETQYF. CDR3 nucleotides: TGTGCCAGCAGCTTAGATGGCGAGACCCAGTACTTC. This chain uses TRBV7-2 with TRBJ2-5; D remains unclear. The CDR3 loop spans 12 amino acids. CDR1 is SGHTA, CDR2 FQGNSA, per germline. V was shortened by 1 base and J by 5 bases, with 5 bases between the two germline ends.

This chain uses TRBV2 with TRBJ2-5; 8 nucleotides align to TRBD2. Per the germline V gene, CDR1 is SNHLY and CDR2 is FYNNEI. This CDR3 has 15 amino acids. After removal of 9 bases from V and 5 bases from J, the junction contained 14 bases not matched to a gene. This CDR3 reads CASLHTGGNSETQYF. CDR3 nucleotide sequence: TGTGCCAGTCTCCATACGGGGGGGAATAGCGAGACCCAGTACTTC. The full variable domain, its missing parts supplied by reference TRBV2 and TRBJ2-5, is EPEVTQTPSHQVTQMGQEVILRCVPISNHLYFYWYRQILGQKVEFLVSFYNNEISEKSEIFDDQFSVERPDGSNFTLKIRSTKLEDSAMYFCASLHTGGNSETQYFGPGTRLLVL.

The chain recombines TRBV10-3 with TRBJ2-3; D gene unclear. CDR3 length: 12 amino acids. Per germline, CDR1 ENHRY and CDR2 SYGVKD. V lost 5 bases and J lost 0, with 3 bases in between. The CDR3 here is CAISPSTDTQYF. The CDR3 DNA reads TGTGCCATCAGTCCTAGCACAGATACGCAGTATTTT.

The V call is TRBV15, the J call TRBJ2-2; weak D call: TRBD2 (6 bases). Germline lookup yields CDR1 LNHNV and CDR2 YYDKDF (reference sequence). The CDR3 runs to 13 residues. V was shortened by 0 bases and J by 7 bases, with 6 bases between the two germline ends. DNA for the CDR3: TGTGCCACCAGCAGAGATAGCGGCGGGGAGCTGTTTTTT. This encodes CATSRDSGGELFF.

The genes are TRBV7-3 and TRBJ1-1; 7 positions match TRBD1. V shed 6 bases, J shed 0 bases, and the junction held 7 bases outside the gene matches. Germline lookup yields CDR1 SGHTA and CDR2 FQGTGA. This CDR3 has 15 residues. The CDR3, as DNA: TGTGCCAGCAGACCAGATACAGGGGTGAACACTGAAGCTTTCTTT. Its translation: CASRPDTGVNTEAFF.

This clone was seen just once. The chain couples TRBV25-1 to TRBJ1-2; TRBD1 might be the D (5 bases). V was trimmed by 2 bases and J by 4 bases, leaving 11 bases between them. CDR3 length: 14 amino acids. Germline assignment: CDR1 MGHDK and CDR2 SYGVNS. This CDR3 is CASSEVGGTYGYTF. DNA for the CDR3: TGTGCCAGCAGTGAAGTCGGGGGGACCTATGGCTACACCTTC.

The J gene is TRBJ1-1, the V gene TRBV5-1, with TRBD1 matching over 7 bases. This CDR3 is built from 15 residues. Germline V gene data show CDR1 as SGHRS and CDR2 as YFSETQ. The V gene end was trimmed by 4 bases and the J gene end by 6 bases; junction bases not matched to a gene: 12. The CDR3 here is CASSVGGGQGAEAFF. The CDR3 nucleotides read TGCGCCAGCAGCGTAGGGGGCGGGCAGGGGGCTGAAGCTTTCTTT.

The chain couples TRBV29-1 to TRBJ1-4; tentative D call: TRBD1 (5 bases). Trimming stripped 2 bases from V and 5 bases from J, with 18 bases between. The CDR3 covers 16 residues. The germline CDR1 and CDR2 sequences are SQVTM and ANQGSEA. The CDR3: CSVEFLSGALNEKLFF. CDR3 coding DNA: TGCAGCGTTGAATTCCTGAGCGGGGCGCTGAATGAAAAACTGTTTTTT.

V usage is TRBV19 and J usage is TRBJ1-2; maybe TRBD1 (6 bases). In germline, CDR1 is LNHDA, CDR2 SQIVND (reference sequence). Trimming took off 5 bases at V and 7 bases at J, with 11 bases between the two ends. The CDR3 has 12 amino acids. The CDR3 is CASSVGQPGYTF. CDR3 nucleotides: TGTGCCAGTAGTGTCGGACAGCCTGGCTACACCTTC.